This is a list of T cell receptor beta chains from one sample in a study of cytomegalovirus exposure and HLA in healthy donors. The data were produced by immunoSEQ multiplex PCR, yet TCRdb's version contains in-frame clones alone and is incomplete. Of some 130,000 clones in the sample, approximately 82% were seen once. The sequenced sample consisted of PBMCs. The receptor set was obtained from a middle-aged man in good health and CMV-seronegative. Each CDR3 is given with its conserved first and last residue. D genes are given only for firm matches. A row's size may be missing; if present it is once, few, many or a size class.

. TRBJ1-3 TRBV7-3 TRBD1 CASSHPGQGDGNTIYF TGTGCCAGCAGCCATCCGGGACAGGGTGATGGAAACACCATATATTTT
. TRBJ2-3 TRBV4-1 . CASSQDPGFTDTQYF TGCGCCAGCAGCCAAGATCCAGGTTTCACAGATACGCAGTATTTT
. TRBJ2-5 TRBV19 . CASADWRQETQYF TGTGCCAGTGCCGACTGGAGACAAGAGACCCAGTACTTC
. TRBJ2-4 TRBV6-6 . CASIPTFDRGGIQYF TGTGCCAGCATTCCTACCTTCGACAGGGGAGGGATTCAGTACTTC
few TRBJ2-2 TRBV19 TRBD1 CASSGDRGYTGELFF TGTGCCAGTAGTGGGGACAGGGGATACACCGGGGAGCTGTTTTTT
. TRBJ1-6 TRBV10-3 TRBD1 CASGTDYNSPLHF TGTGCCAGTGGGACAGACTATAATTCACCCCTCCACTTT
few TRBJ2-1 TRBV7-7 TRBD1 CASSLSSQGDHEQFF TGTGCTAGCAGCTTATCCTCCCAGGGGGACCATGAGCAGTTCTTC
few TRBJ2-2 TRBV7-2 . CASRPRGYANTGELFF TGTGCCAGTCGGCCCCGGGGGTACGCGAACACCGGGGAGCTGTTTTTT
. TRBJ1-5 TRBV15 . CATNAGRARNQPQHF TGTGCCACCAACGCGGGGAGGGCTCGCAATCAGCCCCAGCATTTT
. TRBJ2-3 TRBV4-2 TRBD2 CASSQGPSNGRESTDTQYF TGTGCCAGCAGCCAAGGCCCCAGCAACGGGAGGGAAAGCACAGATACGCAGTATTTT
. TRBJ1-1 TRBV7-8 . CASSLASDGAEAFF TGTGCCAGCAGCTTAGCGTCGGACGGGGCTGAAGCTTTCTTT
few TRBJ1-2 TRBV5-1 TRBD1 CASSQPETGTGYGYTF TGCGCCAGCAGCCAACCCGAGACAGGGACAGGCTATGGCTACACCTTC
. TRBJ1-5 TRBV6-6 . CASTNEAGLHF TGTGCCAGCACTAACGAAGCCGGGTTGCATTTT
. TRBJ2-1 TRBV9 . CASSAGAERYNEQFF TGTGCCAGCAGCGCTGGGGCGGAAAGATACAATGAGCAGTTCTTC
few TRBJ2-7 TRBV7-2 TRBD2 CASSVAGTSGKGEQYF TGTGCCAGCAGCGTAGCCGGGACTAGCGGAAAAGGAGAGCAGTACTTC
. TRBJ2-7 TRBV19 TRBD1 CASSIALGQGINEQYF TGTGCCAGTAGTATAGCTTTGGGACAGGGTATCAACGAGCAGTACTTC
few TRBJ2-7 TRBV28 TRBD1 CASSSPWTGNYEQYF TGTGCCAGCAGTTCCCCTTGGACAGGGAATTACGAGCAGTACTTC
. TRBJ1-1 TRBV6-4 . CASKRGPGAFF TGTGCCAGCAAGCGGGGGCCCGGGGCTTTCTTT
. TRBJ2-7 TRBV5-4 . CASSLAGVRSMGEQYF TGTGCCAGCAGCTTGGCCGGGGTCAGATCCATGGGCGAGCAGTACTTC
. TRBJ1-2 TRBV28 . CASSLRAHYGYTF TGTGCCAGCAGTTTACGCGCCCACTATGGCTACACCTTC
. TRBJ2-7 TRBV15 TRBD2 CATSRDLVASGTYEQYF TGTGCCACCAGCAGAGATTTAGTGGCTAGCGGTACCTACGAGCAGTACTTC
. TRBJ2-5 TRBV2 TRBD2 CASRSGLGMETQYF TGTGCCAGCAGATCCGGACTAGGAATGGAGACCCAGTACTTC
. TRBJ2-5 TRBV7-2 . CASSFAGAKETQYF TGTGCCAGCAGCTTTGCAGGGGCGAAAGAGACCCAGTACTTC
. TRBJ2-3 TRBV27 TRBD2 CASRRTSGRSTDTQYF TGTGCCAGCAGACGGACTAGCGGGAGAAGCACAGATACGCAGTATTTT
few TRBJ1-2 TRBV12-5 . CASGLTGTNYGYTF TGTGCTAGTGGTTTGACAGGGACTAACTATGGCTACACCTTC
once TRBJ2-2 TRBV1 . CTSSQGGGGTGELFF TGCACCAGCAGCCAAGGGGGGGGAGGCACCGGGGAGCTGTTTTTT
few TRBJ2-5 TRBV2 TRBD2 CASSGASGGEGTQYF TGTGCCAGCAGTGGTGCTAGCGGGGGGGAAGGGACCCAGTACTTC
. TRBJ2-3 TRBV9 TRBD2 CASSVGLAPPDTQYF TGTGCCAGCAGCGTAGGACTAGCTCCCCCAGATACGCAGTATTTT
few TRBJ2-3 TRBV2 TRBD2 CASSDILAGFSTGTDTQYF TGTGCCAGCAGTGACATCCTAGCGGGATTCTCCACCGGGACAGATACGCAGTATTTT
. TRBJ2-7 TRBV7-2 TRBD2 CASSLAASGGSYEQYF TGTGCCAGCAGCTTAGCGGCTAGCGGGGGTTCCTACGAGCAGTACTTC
. TRBJ1-6 TRBV6-1 TRBD1 CASRGDREDSPLHF TGTGCCAGCAGGGGGGACAGGGAGGATTCACCCCTCCACTTT
. TRBJ2-1 TRBV7-8 . CASSPIAAFYNEQFF TGTGCCAGCAGCCCTATAGCGGCGTTTTACAATGAGCAGTTCTTC
. TRBJ2-7 TRBV6-5 TRBD2 CASSYGTSGTYEQYF TGTGCCAGCAGTTACGGGACTAGCGGTACCTACGAGCAGTACTTC
. TRBJ2-7 TRBV7-9 . CASSLPGSGEQYF TGTGCCAGCAGCCTCCCAGGCTCTGGGGAGCAGTACTTC
. TRBJ2-1 TRBV27 . CASSLRENNEQFF TGTGCCAGCAGTTTACGAGAGAACAATGAGCAGTTCTTC
. TRBJ2-1 TRBV4-3 TRBD2 CASSQEFSGGFEQFF TGCGCCAGCAGCCAAGAGTTTAGCGGGGGGTTTGAGCAGTTCTTC
. TRBJ1-4 TRBV29-1 . CSVRSQGGEKLFF TGCAGCGTCAGGTCACAGGGCGGTGAAAAACTGTTTTTT
. TRBJ2-3 TRBV19 . CASSISGWSGSTDTQYF TGTGCCAGTAGTATCTCCGGATGGAGCGGGAGCACAGATACGCAGTATTTT
. TRBJ2-2 TRBV19 TRBD1 CASSVTGAAGELFF TGTGCCAGTAGCGTGACAGGGGCTGCCGGGGAGCTGTTTTTT
. TRBJ1-2 TRBV2 . CASTLGLVVWYGYTF TGTGCCAGCACCCTGGGACTCGTAGTATGGTATGGCTACACCTTC
once TRBJ2-5 TRBV27 TRBD2 CASSLGRGGAETQYF TGTGCCAGCAGTTTAGGCCGCGGGGGGGCAGAGACCCAGTACTTC
once TRBJ2-1 TRBV14 . CASSQVAGPTYNEQFF TGTGCCAGCAGCCAAGTTGCGGGGCCCACTTACAATGAGCAGTTCTTC
few TRBJ2-1 TRBV18 TRBD2 CASSPPGLAGVRNEQFF TGTGCCAGCTCACCACCGGGACTAGCGGGAGTTCGCAATGAGCAGTTCTTC
. TRBJ2-7 TRBV9 TRBD1 CASSRDSSYEQYF TGTGCCAGCAGCCGGGACAGCTCCTACGAGCAGTACTTT
few TRBJ1-6 TRBV5-4 . CASSLGGGAWNSPLHF TGTGCCAGCAGCCTGGGGGGAGGGGCTTGGAATTCACCCCTCCACTTT
. TRBJ2-5 TRBV29-1 TRBD1 CSADSGYRGYQETQYF TGCAGCGCCGACAGTGGGTACAGGGGGTACCAAGAGACCCAGTACTTC
. TRBJ2-1 TRBV4-1 TRBD2 CASSQDLAGAYNEQFF TGCGCCAGCAGCCAGGATCTAGCGGGGGCCTACAATGAGCAGTTCTTC
. TRBJ2-1 TRBV5-4 . CASSKTGGAGCEQFF TGTGCCAGCAGCAAAACAGGGGGGGCGGGCTGTGAGCAGTTCTTC
. TRBJ2-1 TRBV11-2 . CASSSRPGFPSSYNEQFF TGTGCCAGCAGCTCCCGACCGGGGTTCCCGAGCTCCTACAATGAGCAGTTCTTC
. TRBJ2-3 TRBV10-3 TRBD2 CAINGGGGPVDTQYF TGTGCCATCAATGGGGGCGGGGGGCCAGTAGATACGCAGTATTTT
. TRBJ2-7 TRBV7-8 . CASSLGGGSREQYF TGTGCCAGCAGCTTAGGCGGCGGTTCGCGCGAGCAGTACTTC
. TRBJ2-2 TRBV9 TRBD2 CASSASGDLTGELFF TGTGCCAGCAGCGCTAGCGGGGACCTCACCGGGGAGCTGTTTTTT
once TRBJ1-2 TRBV7-9 TRBD1 CASSLGQGSTGYTF TGTGCCAGCAGCTTAGGACAGGGGAGTACGGGCTACACCTTC
. TRBJ2-5 TRBV27 TRBD1 CASSLSKGQGQGEQYF TGTGCCAGCAGTTTATCGAAGGGACAGGGCCAAGGGGAGCAGTACTTC
. TRBJ1-4 TRBV7-9 TRBD1 CSSSEGQGLEKLFF TGTTCCAGCAGCGAAGGACAGGGACTTGAAAAACTGTTTTTT
. TRBJ2-5 TRBV30 TRBD2 CAWSLRGVQETQYF TGTGCCTGGAGCCTTCGGGGGGTACAAGAGACCCAGTACTTC